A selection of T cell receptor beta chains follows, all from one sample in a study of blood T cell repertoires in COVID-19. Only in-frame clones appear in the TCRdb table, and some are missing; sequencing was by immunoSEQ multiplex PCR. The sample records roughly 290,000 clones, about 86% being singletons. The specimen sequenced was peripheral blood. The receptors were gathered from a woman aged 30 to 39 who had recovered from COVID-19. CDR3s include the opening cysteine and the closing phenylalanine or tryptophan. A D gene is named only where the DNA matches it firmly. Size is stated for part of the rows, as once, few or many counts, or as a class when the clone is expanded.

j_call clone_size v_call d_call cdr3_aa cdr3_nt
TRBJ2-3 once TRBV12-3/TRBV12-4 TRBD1 CASSRDRGGTQYF TGTGCCAGCAGCCGGGACAGGGGAGGTACGCAGTATTTT
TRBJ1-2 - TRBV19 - CASSIMGREYGYTF TGTGCCAGTAGTATAATGGGCAGGGAATATGGCTACACCTTC
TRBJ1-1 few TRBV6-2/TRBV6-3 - CASSYSRGYAEAFF TGTGCCAGCAGTTACTCGAGGGGGTACGCTGAAGCTTTCTTT
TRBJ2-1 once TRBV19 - CASSSYMTLLDYEQFF TGTGCCAGTAGTAGTTATATGACTCTCTTGGACTATGAGCAGTTCTTC
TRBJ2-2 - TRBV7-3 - CASSPYRDAGELFF TGTGCCAGCAGCCCATACAGGGACGCCGGGGAGCTGTTTTTT
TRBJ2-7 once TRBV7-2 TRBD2 CASSLGLAGDEQYF TGTGCCAGCAGCTTGGGACTAGCGGGAGACGAGCAGTACTTC
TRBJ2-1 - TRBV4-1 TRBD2 CASSLDGLAGLNEQFF TGCGCCAGCAGCCTAGACGGCCTAGCGGGGCTCAATGAGCAGTTCTTC
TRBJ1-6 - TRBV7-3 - CASSLSNNSPLHF TGTGCCAGCAGCTTATCAAATAATTCACCCCTCCACTTT
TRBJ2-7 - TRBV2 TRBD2 CATTSPSLYEQYF TGTGCCACGACTAGCCCTAGCCTGTACGAGCAGTACTTC
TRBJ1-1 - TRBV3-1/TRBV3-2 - CASSQRGITEAFF TGTGCCAGCAGCCAACGGGGAATCACTGAAGCTTTCTTT
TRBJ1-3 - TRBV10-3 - CAISDERYSGNTIYF TGTGCCATCAGTGATGAACGCTACTCTGGAAACACCATATATTTT
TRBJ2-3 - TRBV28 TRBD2 CASSETSGKGTDTQYF TGTGCCAGCAGCGAGACTAGCGGGAAGGGCACAGATACGCAGTATTTT
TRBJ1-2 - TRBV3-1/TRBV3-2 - CASSQGGGYGYTF TGTGCCAGCAGCCAAGGTGGGGGGTATGGCTACACCTTC
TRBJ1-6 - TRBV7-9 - CASSLGAGIRYSPLHF TGTGCCAGCAGCTTAGGGGCCGGGATCCGTTATTCACCCCTCCACTTT
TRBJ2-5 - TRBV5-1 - CASSLLGTEETQYF TGCGCCAGCAGCTTGCTGGGCACTGAGGAGACCCAGTACTTC
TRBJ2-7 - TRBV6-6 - CASSYPGALYEQYF TGTGCCAGCAGTTACCCGGGAGCCCTCTACGAGCAGTACTTC
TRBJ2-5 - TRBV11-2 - CASSLFGGQETQYF TGTGCCAGCAGCTTGTTCGGCGGTCAGGAGACCCAGTACTTC
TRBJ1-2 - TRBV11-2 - CASIEIFGGANYGYTF TGTGCCAGCATCGAAATCTTCGGGGGGGCTAACTATGGCTACACCTTC
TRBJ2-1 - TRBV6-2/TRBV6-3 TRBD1 CASSRTGGGRNEQFF TGTGCCAGCAGTAGGACAGGGGGAGGAAGGAATGAGCAGTTCTTC
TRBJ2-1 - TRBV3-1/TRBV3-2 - CASSQVSGSGSYNEQFF TGTGCCAGCAGCCAAGTAAGTGGATCAGGGTCCTACAATGAGCAGTTCTTC
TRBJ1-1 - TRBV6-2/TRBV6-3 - CASSTPGVNTEAFF TGTGCCAGCAGTACCCCGGGGGTGAACACTGAAGCTTTCTTT
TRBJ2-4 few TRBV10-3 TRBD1 CAIGQEENIQYF TGTGCCATCGGACAGGAGGAAAACATTCAGTACTTC
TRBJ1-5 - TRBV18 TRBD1 CASSVRTGENQPQHF TGTGCCAGCTCAGTTAGGACAGGGGAAAATCAGCCCCAGCATTTT
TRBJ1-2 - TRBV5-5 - CASSPGRENYGYTF TGTGCCAGCAGCCCGGGAAGGGAAAACTATGGCTACACCTTC